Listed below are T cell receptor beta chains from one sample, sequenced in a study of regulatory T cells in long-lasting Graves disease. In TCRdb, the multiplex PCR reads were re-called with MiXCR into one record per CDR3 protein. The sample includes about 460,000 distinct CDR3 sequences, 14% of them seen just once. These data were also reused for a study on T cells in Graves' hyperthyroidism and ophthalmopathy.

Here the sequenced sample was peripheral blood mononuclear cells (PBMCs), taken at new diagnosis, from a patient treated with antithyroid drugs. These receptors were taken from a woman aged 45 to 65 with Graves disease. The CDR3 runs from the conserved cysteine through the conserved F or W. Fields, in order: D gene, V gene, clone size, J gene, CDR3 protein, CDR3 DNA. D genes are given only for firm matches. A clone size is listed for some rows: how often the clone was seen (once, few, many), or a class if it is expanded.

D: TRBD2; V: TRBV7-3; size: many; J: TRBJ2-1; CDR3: CASSLIAGGSNEQFF; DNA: TGTGCCAGCAGCTTAATAGCGGGAGGTAGCAATGAGCAGTTCTTC
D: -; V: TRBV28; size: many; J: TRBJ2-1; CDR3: CASSSPGGLNEQFF; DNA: TGTGCCAGCAGTTCCCCTGGGGGGCTAAATGAGCAGTTCTTC
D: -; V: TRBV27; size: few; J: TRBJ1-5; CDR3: CASSLGVSQPQHF; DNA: TGTGCCAGCAGTTTAGGGGTCAGTCAGCCCCAGCATTTT
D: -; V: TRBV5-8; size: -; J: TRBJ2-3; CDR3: CASSPFGETDTQYF; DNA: TGTGCCAGCAGCCCCTTCGGGGAAACAGATACGCAGTATTTT
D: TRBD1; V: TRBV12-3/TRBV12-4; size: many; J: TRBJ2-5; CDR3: CASTTGAKTQYF; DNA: TGTGCCAGCACGACAGGGGCAAAGACCCAGTACTTC
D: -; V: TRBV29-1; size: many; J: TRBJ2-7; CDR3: CSVEETRASYEQYF; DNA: TGCAGCGTTGAAGAGACTAGGGCATCCTACGAGCAGTACTTC
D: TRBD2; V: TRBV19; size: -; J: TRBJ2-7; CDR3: CASSPNLAGGNEQYF; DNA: TGTGCCAGTTCTCCCAATCTAGCGGGAGGGAACGAGCAGTACTTC
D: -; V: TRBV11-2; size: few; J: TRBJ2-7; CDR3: CASSFFSARPGSYEQYF; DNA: TGTGCCAGCAGCTTTTTTTCCGCGCGACCAGGCTCCTACGAGCAGTACTTC
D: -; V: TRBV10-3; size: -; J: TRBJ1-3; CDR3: CAISLGQTSSGNTIYF; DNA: TGTGCCATCAGCCTCGGCCAGACAAGCTCTGGAAACACCATATATTTT
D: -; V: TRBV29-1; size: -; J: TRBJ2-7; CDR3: CSVATSRTYEQYF; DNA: TGCAGCGTTGCTACCAGTAGAACCTACGAGCAGTACTTC
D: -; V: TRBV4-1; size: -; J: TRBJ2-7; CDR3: CASSQDTAEDEQYF; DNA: TGCGCCAGCAGCCAAGATACGGCGGAGGACGAGCAGTACTTC
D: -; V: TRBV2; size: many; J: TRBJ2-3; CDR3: CASSAWKVMGTDTQYF; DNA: TGTGCCAGCAGTGCCTGGAAGGTGATGGGCACAGATACGCAGTATTTT
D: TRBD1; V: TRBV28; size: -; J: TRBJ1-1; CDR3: CASSPITITGGTEAFF; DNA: TGTGCCAGCAGTCCCATAACAATAACAGGGGGCACTGAAGCTTTCTTT
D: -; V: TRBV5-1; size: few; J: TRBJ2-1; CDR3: CASSIQLGSDEQFF; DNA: TGCGCCAGCAGCATCCAACTGGGGTCCGATGAGCAGTTCTTC
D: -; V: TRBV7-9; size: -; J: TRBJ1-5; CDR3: CASSLWGEGSNQPQHF; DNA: TGTGCCAGCAGCTTATGGGGTGAGGGTTCCAATCAGCCCCAGCATTTT
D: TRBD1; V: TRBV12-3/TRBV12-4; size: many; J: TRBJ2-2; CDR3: CASERTGNTGELFF; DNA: TGTGCCAGCGAACGGACAGGAAACACCGGGGAGCTGTTTTTT
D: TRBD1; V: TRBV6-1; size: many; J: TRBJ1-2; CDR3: CASRSRDRGHGYTF; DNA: TGTGCCAGCAGAAGCCGGGACAGGGGGCATGGCTACACCTTC
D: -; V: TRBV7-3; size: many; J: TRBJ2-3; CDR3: CASSLIGFTDTQYF; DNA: TGTGCCAGCAGCTTAATAGGTTTCACAGATACGCAGTATTTT
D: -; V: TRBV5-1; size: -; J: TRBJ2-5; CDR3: CASSPGMQAIETQYF; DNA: TGCGCCAGCAGCCCGGGAATGCAGGCGATAGAGACCCAGTACTTC
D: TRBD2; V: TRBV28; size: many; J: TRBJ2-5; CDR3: CASRTPGLAGLYQETQYF; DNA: TGTGCCAGCAGGACGCCGGGACTAGCGGGCCTGTACCAAGAGACCCAGTACTTC
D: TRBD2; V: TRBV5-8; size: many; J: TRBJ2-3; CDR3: CASSLLGGRTDTQYF; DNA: TGTGCCAGCAGCTTGCTGGGCGGGAGAACAGATACGCAGTATTTT
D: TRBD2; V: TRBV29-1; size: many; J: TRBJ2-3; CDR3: CSVVLTSDTDTQYF; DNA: TGCAGCGTCGTCTTAACTAGCGACACAGATACGCAGTATTTT
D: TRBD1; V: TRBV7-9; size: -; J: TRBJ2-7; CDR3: CASSWMTGVSYEQCF; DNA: TGTGCCAGCAGCTGGATGACAGGGGTCTCCTACGAGCAGTGCTTC
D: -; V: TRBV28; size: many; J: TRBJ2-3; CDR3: CASSPSSPTDTQYF; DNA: TGTGCCAGCAGTCCTAGCTCGCCCACAGATACGCAGTATTTT
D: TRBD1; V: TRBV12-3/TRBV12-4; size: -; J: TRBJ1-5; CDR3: CASSSGQGNQLQHF; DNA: TGTGCCAGCAGTTCTGGACAGGGTAATCAGCTCCAGCATTTT
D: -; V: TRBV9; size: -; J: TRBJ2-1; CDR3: CASSDQAASYNEQFF; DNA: TGTGCCAGCAGCGATCAGGCGGCCTCCTACAATGAGCAGTTCTTC
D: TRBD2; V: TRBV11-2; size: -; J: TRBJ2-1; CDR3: CASSRRLAGDNEQFF; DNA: TGTGCCAGCAGCCGGAGACTAGCGGGGGACAATGAGCAGTTCTTC
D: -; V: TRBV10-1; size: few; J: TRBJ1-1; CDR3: CASSVAGAAEAFF; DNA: TGCGCCAGCAGTGTAGCAGGGGCCGCCGAAGCTTTCTTT
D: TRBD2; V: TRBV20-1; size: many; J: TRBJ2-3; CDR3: CSPMRTSGTDTQYF; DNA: TGCAGTCCAATGAGGACTAGCGGCACAGATACGCAGTATTTT
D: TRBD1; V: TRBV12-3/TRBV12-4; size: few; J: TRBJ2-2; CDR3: CASVSRTGLTGELFF; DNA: TGTGCCAGCGTATCAAGGACAGGGCTGACCGGGGAGCTGTTTTTT
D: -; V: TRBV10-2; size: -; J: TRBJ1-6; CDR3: CASSDRDEPSGSYNSPLHF; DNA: TGCGCCAGCAGTGACCGGGACGAACCATCGGGCTCCTATAATTCACCCCTCCACTTT
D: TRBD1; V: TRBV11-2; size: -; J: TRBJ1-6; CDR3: CASSIRTGDSPLHF; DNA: TGTGCCAGCAGCATAAGAACAGGGGATTCACCCCTCCACTTT
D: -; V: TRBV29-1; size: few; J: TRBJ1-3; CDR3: CSVGSSSGNTIYF; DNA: TGCAGCGTTGGTAGTAGCTCTGGAAACACCATATATTTT
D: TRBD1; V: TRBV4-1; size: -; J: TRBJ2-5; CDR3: CASSQRQGDQETQYF; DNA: TGCGCCAGCAGCCAACGGCAGGGGGACCAAGAGACCCAGTACTTC
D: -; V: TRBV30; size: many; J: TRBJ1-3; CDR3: CAWSVTSGNTIYF; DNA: TGTGCCTGGAGTGTAACATCTGGAAACACCATATATTTT
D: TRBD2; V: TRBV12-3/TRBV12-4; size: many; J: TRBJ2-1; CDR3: CASRPTSGRSPRDNEQFF; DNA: TGTGCCAGCAGACCGACTAGCGGGAGATCCCCCCGGGACAATGAGCAGTTCTTC
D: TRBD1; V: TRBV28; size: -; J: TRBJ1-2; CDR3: CASSGRRQGNYGYTF; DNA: TGTGCCAGCAGCGGCCGGAGACAGGGCAACTATGGCTACACCTTC
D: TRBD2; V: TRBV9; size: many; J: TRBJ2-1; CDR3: CASSGTLLAGGYNEQFF; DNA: TGTGCCAGCAGCGGTACACTTCTAGCGGGAGGGTACAATGAGCAGTTCTTC
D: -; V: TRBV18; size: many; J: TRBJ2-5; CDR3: CASSPQEIQETQYF; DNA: TGTGCCAGCTCACCCCAGGAGATTCAAGAGACCCAGTACTTC
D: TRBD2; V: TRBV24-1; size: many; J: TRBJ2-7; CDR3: CATAGLAGASYEQYF; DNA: TGTGCCACCGCGGGACTAGCGGGAGCTTCCTACGAGCAGTACTTC
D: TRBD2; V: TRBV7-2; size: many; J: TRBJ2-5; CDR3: CASSLVAGAGETQYF; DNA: TGTGCCAGCAGCTTGGTAGCGGGAGCAGGAGAGACCCAGTACTTC
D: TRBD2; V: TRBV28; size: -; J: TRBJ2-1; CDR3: CASTSGSDNEQFF; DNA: TGTGCCAGCACTAGCGGGAGTGACAATGAGCAGTTCTTC
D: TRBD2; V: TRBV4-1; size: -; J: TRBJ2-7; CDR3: CASSQAQSGGLAEPSAYEQYF; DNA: TGCGCCAGCAGCCAAGCCCAGTCCGGCGGTCTAGCGGAACCAAGTGCCTACGAGCAGTACTTC
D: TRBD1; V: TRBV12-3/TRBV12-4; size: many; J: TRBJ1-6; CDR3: CASRATGGSSYNSPLHF; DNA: TGTGCCAGCAGAGCGACAGGGGGGAGCTCCTATAATTCACCCCTCCACTTT
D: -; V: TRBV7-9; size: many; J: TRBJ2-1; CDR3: CASSLSTGLASNEQFF; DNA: TGTGCCAGCAGCTTAAGCACTGGCCTAGCCAGCAATGAGCAGTTCTTC
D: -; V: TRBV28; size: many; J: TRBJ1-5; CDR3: CASSWASNQPQHF; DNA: TGTGCCAGCAGTTGGGCGAGCAATCAGCCCCAGCATTTT
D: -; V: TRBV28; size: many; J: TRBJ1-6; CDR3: CASSTPASPLHF; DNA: TGTGCCAGCAGCACACCTGCGTCACCCCTCCACTTT
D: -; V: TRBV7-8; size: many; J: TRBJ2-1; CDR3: CASSLVPSAGSYEQFF; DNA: TGTGCCAGCAGCTTAGTCCCCTCGGCAGGGAGCTATGAGCAGTTCTTC